This TCR beta chain came from a study of cytomegalovirus exposure and HLA in healthy donors. General study points: In vitro checks showed that a few CMV-associated chains really do target CMV antigens.

Points on this clone: The antigen remains unidentified.

Only in-frame clones appear in the TCRdb table, and some are missing; sequencing was by immunoSEQ multiplex PCR. The sample has around 300,000 clones, roughly 88% seen once. V lost 5 bases to trimming and J lost 7 bases, with 14 bases between them. CDR1 and CDR2 from the germline V gene are MNHEY and SMNVEV (reference sequence). CDR3 length: 14 residues. The sequenced sample was PBMCs. The chain recombines TRBV27 with TRBJ1-4; D might be TRBD1 (5 bases). The TCR sequence derives from a woman aged 18-29 years in good health and CMV-seronegative. DNA of the CDR3: TGTGCCAGCAGTCGTTTCGGAGGGACTGAAAAACTGTTTTTT. Translating it yields CASSRFGGTEKLFF.